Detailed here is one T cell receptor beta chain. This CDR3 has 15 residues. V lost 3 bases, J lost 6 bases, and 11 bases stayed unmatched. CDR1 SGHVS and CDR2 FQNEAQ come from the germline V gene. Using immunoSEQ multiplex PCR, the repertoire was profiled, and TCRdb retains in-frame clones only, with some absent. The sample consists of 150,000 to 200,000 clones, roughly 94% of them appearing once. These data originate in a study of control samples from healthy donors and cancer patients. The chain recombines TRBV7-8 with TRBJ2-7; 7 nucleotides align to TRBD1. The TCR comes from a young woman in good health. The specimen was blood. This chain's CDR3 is CASSFTGTDFTEQYF. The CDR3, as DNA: TGTGCCAGCAGCTTCACCGGGACAGACTTCACCGAGCAGTACTTC.